The rows below give T cell receptor beta chains drawn from one sample of a study of CD8 T cells in ankylosing spondylitis. One entry per CDR3 protein, called by TCRdb with MiXCR from the 5' RACE reads. Of under 55,000 distinct CDR3 sequences in the sample, approximately 8% were seen once. Sequenced sample: blood, either unsorted or a sorted T cell fraction (not recorded which). These receptors were obtained from a female donor with ankylosing spondylitis or in good health (not recorded which). Both conserved end residues are part of each CDR3. Fields, in order: V gene, clone size, CDR3 protein. Size values are once, few and many counts, or a class for expanded clones, and some rows have none.

v_call: TRBV5-1
clone_size: many
cdr3_aa: CASRARDRGRAYNEQFF

v_call: TRBV5-1
clone_size: many
cdr3_aa: CASSLAWQGISPLHF

v_call: TRBV7-9
clone_size: -
cdr3_aa: CASSLTGTVPAFF

v_call: TRBV24-1
clone_size: many
cdr3_aa: CATSTQGASDTQYF

v_call: TRBV5-1
clone_size: many
cdr3_aa: CASSLGSRSTDTQYF

v_call: TRBV6-5
clone_size: -
cdr3_aa: CASSYGQGGYNEQFF

v_call: TRBV29-1
clone_size: many
cdr3_aa: CSAASTDTQYF

v_call: TRBV11-2
clone_size: many
cdr3_aa: CASSLIAEAFF

v_call: TRBV19
clone_size: few
cdr3_aa: CASSIGTTGNQPQHF

v_call: TRBV4-2
clone_size: many
cdr3_aa: CASSPRQVPLSGNTIYF

v_call: TRBV29-1
clone_size: many
cdr3_aa: CSVAFQNTEAFF

v_call: TRBV5-1
clone_size: many
cdr3_aa: CASSRGGSYNEQFF

v_call: TRBV10-2
clone_size: few
cdr3_aa: CASALSGNTIYF